A selection of T cell receptor beta chains follows, all from one sample in a study of tumor-infiltrating lymphocytes in primary liver carcinoma. TCRdb reanalysed the multiplex PCR reads using MiXCR and keeps one entry per CDR3 protein. The sample holds 300,000 to 400,000 distinct CDR3 sequences, 65% seen once. Sequenced: peripheral blood. The receptors originated from a man aged 35-49 years with primary liver carcinoma and hepatitis B virus infection. Each CDR3 is given with its conserved first and last residue. Fields, in order: D gene, clone size, V gene, J gene, CDR3 protein, CDR3 DNA. The D gene is left open where the match is weak. Rows give clone size only sometimes, using once, few, many, or a class for an expanded clone.

d_gene: NA; abundance: many; v_gene: TRBV6-5; j_gene: TRBJ1-4; CDR3aa: CASSYLGPTNEKLFF; CDR3nt: TGTGCCAGCAGTTACTTGGGACCAACTAATGAAAAACTGTTTTTT
d_gene: TRBD2; abundance: NA; v_gene: TRBV30; j_gene: TRBJ2-4; CDR3aa: CVWRNAGGTLAKNIQYF; CDR3nt: TGTGTCTGGAGGAACGCGGGAGGTACTCTAGCCAAAAACATTCAATACTTC
d_gene: NA; abundance: NA; v_gene: TRBV4-1; j_gene: TRBJ2-1; CDR3aa: CASSLSGATSHDEQFF; CDR3nt: TGCGCCAGCAGCCTCTCCGGAGCGACGAGTCACGATGAGCAGTTCTTC
d_gene: NA; abundance: NA; v_gene: TRBV6-1; j_gene: TRBJ1-1; CDR3aa: CANSAQGRTEALF; CDR3nt: TGTGCCAACAGTGCACAGGGTAGGACTGAAGCTCTCTTT
d_gene: NA; abundance: NA; v_gene: TRBV5-4; j_gene: TRBJ2-3; CDR3aa: CASPWVHSTDTQYF; CDR3nt: TGTGCCAGTCCTTGGGTCCATAGCACAGATACGCAGTATTTT
d_gene: NA; abundance: NA; v_gene: TRBV11-1; j_gene: TRBJ2-1; CDR3aa: CASDLGSADNEQFF; CDR3nt: TGTGCCAGCGACTTAGGCTCAGCGGACAATGAGCAGTTCTTC
d_gene: NA; abundance: NA; v_gene: TRBV4-2; j_gene: TRBJ2-7; CDR3aa: CASSPEKESERYF; CDR3nt: TGTGCCAGCAGCCCAGAGAAGGAGAGCGAGCGGTACTTC
d_gene: NA; abundance: NA; v_gene: TRBV11-2; j_gene: TRBJ2-1; CDR3aa: CACTPPGTTYNEQFF; CDR3nt: TGTGCCTGCACCCCCCCCGGGACAACCTACAATGAGCAATTCTTC
d_gene: TRBD1; abundance: NA; v_gene: TRBV11-3; j_gene: TRBJ2-7; CDR3aa: CASSLAVTGGEEYYF; CDR3nt: TGTGCCAGCAGCTTAGCGGTGACAGGGGGCGAAGAGTACTACTTC
d_gene: NA; abundance: NA; v_gene: TRBV11-2; j_gene: TRBJ1-5; CDR3aa: CASNIGREGNQPQHF; CDR3nt: TGTGCCAGCAACATAGGCAGGGAGGGCAATCAGCCTCAGCATTTC
d_gene: NA; abundance: many; v_gene: TRBV7-8; j_gene: TRBJ1-1; CDR3aa: CASRPGLLDTEAFF; CDR3nt: TGTGCCAGCCGACCGGGACTTTTGGACACTGAAGCTTTCTTT
d_gene: NA; abundance: NA; v_gene: TRBV6-5; j_gene: TRBJ2-1; CDR3aa: CASSYSIGEQFF; CDR3nt: TGTGCCAGCAGTTACTCGATCGGAGAGCAGTTCTTC
d_gene: NA; abundance: NA; v_gene: TRBV28; j_gene: TRBJ2-3; CDR3aa: CASSPLAGGVPDTQYF; CDR3nt: TGTGCCAGCAGTCCCCTCGCAGGGGGGGTCCCAGATACGCAGTATTTT
d_gene: TRBD1; abundance: few; v_gene: TRBV30; j_gene: TRBJ1-6; CDR3aa: CAWSGDRGNSPLHF; CDR3nt: TGTGCCTGGAGTGGAGACAGGGGGAACTCACCCCTCCACTTT
d_gene: TRBD1; abundance: NA; v_gene: TRBV29-1; j_gene: TRBJ2-3; CDR3aa: CSVEVRRTGTQYF; CDR3nt: TGCAGTGTTGAAGTCCGAAGGACAGGCACGCAGTATTTT
d_gene: NA; abundance: NA; v_gene: TRBV4-2; j_gene: TRBJ2-3; CDR3aa: CASSRPTADTQYF; CDR3nt: TGTGCCAGCAGCCGGCCGACTGCGGATACGCAGTATTTT
d_gene: NA; abundance: many; v_gene: TRBV6-5; j_gene: TRBJ2-7; CDR3aa: CATAATRGPYEQYF; CDR3nt: TGTGCCACCGCCGCCACTAGGGGCCCCTACGAGCAGTACTTC
d_gene: NA; abundance: NA; v_gene: TRBV7-9; j_gene: TRBJ2-7; CDR3aa: CTSSLGSSYEQYF; CDR3nt: TGTACCAGCAGCTTAGGCAGCTCCTACGAGCAGTACTTC
d_gene: TRBD1; abundance: NA; v_gene: TRBV10-3; j_gene: TRBJ1-2; CDR3aa: CAISAGTDYDCTF; CDR3nt: TGTGCCATCAGCGCCGGGACAGACTATGACTGCACCTTC
d_gene: NA; abundance: many; v_gene: TRBV4-2; j_gene: TRBJ1-4; CDR3aa: CASSQELSKTGGLNEKLFF; CDR3nt: TGTGCCAGCAGCCAAGAATTGAGTAAGACAGGAGGCCTAAATGAAAAACTGTTTTTT
d_gene: NA; abundance: NA; v_gene: TRBV29-1; j_gene: TRBJ1-1; CDR3aa: CSAGLGWGMITEAFF; CDR3nt: TGCAGCGCTGGACTGGGTTGGGGCATGATCACTGAAGCTTTCTTT
d_gene: NA; abundance: NA; v_gene: TRBV7-9; j_gene: TRBJ2-1; CDR3aa: CASSSTMLGGTIEQFF; CDR3nt: TGTGCCAGCAGCTCCACGATGCTCGGAGGGACGATTGAGCAGTTCTTC
d_gene: NA; abundance: NA; v_gene: TRBV29-1; j_gene: TRBJ2-5; CDR3aa: CSVEVHVSRETQYF; CDR3nt: TGCAGCGTTGAAGTTCATGTTAGCCGGGAGACTCAGTACTTC
d_gene: NA; abundance: NA; v_gene: TRBV6-5; j_gene: TRBJ1-1; CDR3aa: CVSMGQGRMNTEAFF; CDR3nt: TGTGTCAGTATGGGTCAGGGGCGTATGAACACTGAAGCTTTCTTT
d_gene: NA; abundance: NA; v_gene: TRBV6-5; j_gene: TRBJ2-3; CDR3aa: CASSDRQNTQYF; CDR3nt: TGTGCCAGCAGTGACCGACAGAATACGCAGTATTTT
d_gene: NA; abundance: many; v_gene: TRBV6-5; j_gene: TRBJ2-5; CDR3aa: CASSYSTTGRETQYF; CDR3nt: TGTGCCAGCAGTTACTCGACTACGGGAAGAGAGACCCAGTACTTC
d_gene: NA; abundance: many; v_gene: TRBV12-3/TRBV12-4; j_gene: TRBJ2-7; CDR3aa: CASRVSSTSYEQYF; CDR3nt: TGTGCCAGCAGGGTGTCTAGTACCTCCTACGAGCAGTACTTC
d_gene: TRBD2; abundance: NA; v_gene: TRBV9; j_gene: TRBJ2-1; CDR3aa: CASSVGGGLAVYNEQFF; CDR3nt: TGTGCCAGCAGCGTAGGGGGGGGACTAGCGGTCTACAATGAGCAGTTCTTC
d_gene: TRBD1; abundance: NA; v_gene: TRBV20-1; j_gene: TRBJ2-1; CDR3aa: CSARTGGVDEQFF; CDR3nt: TGCAGTGCTAGGACAGGGGGAGTCGATGAGCAGTTCTTC
d_gene: NA; abundance: many; v_gene: TRBV29-1; j_gene: TRBJ1-4; CDR3aa: CSVMTGLNEKLFF; CDR3nt: TGCAGCGTTATGACAGGACTTAATGAAAAACTGTTTTTT
d_gene: TRBD1; abundance: NA; v_gene: TRBV6-1; j_gene: TRBJ1-2; CDR3aa: CASSGDRGSYGYAF; CDR3nt: TGTGCCAGCAGTGGAGACAGGGGTTCCTATGGCTACGCCTTC
d_gene: NA; abundance: NA; v_gene: TRBV28; j_gene: TRBJ2-7; CDR3aa: CASSTDRGLDEQYF; CDR3nt: TGTGCCAGCAGTACCGACAGAGGTCTCGACGAGCAGTACTTC
d_gene: NA; abundance: NA; v_gene: TRBV11-1; j_gene: TRBJ2-3; CDR3aa: CAGSLESRGGDMQYF; CDR3nt: TGTGCCGGCAGCTTAGAGAGCAGGGGAGGAGATATGCAGTATTTT
d_gene: NA; abundance: many; v_gene: TRBV12-3/TRBV12-4; j_gene: TRBJ1-5; CDR3aa: CASSLGQGIGNQPQHF; CDR3nt: TGTGCCAGCAGTTTGGGGCAGGGGATCGGCAATCAGCCCCAGCATTTT
d_gene: NA; abundance: NA; v_gene: TRBV6-1; j_gene: TRBJ2-3; CDR3aa: CASSRSVSTDTQYF; CDR3nt: TGTGCCAGCAGTCGAAGCGTGAGCACAGATACGCAGTATTTT
d_gene: NA; abundance: NA; v_gene: TRBV5-6; j_gene: TRBJ2-1; CDR3aa: CASSLLSEQFF; CDR3nt: TGTGCCAGCAGCTTGTTAAGTGAGCAGTTCTTC
d_gene: TRBD2; abundance: NA; v_gene: TRBV6-5; j_gene: TRBJ2-6; CDR3aa: CASGYNPSGSTGVNVLTF; CDR3nt: TGTGCCAGCGGTTACAATCCTAGCGGGAGTACTGGGGTCAACGTCCTGACTTTC
d_gene: NA; abundance: few; v_gene: TRBV11-1; j_gene: TRBJ2-7; CDR3aa: CASRGRRSHEQYF; CDR3nt: TGTGCCAGTAGGGGGAGGCGATCCCACGAGCAGTACTTC
d_gene: TRBD1; abundance: NA; v_gene: TRBV4-3; j_gene: TRBJ1-3; CDR3aa: CASNQDSGQGGNTIYF; CDR3nt: TGCGCCAGCAACCAAGATAGCGGACAGGGTGGAAACACCATATATTTT
d_gene: NA; abundance: NA; v_gene: TRBV24-1; j_gene: TRBJ2-3; CDR3aa: CATSESTDTQYF; CDR3nt: TGTGCCACCAGTGAAAGCACAGATACGCAGTATTTT
d_gene: NA; abundance: NA; v_gene: TRBV7-6; j_gene: TRBJ2-7; CDR3aa: CASSLQDTPAYEQYF; CDR3nt: TGTGCCAGCAGCCTACAGGACACCCCGGCCTACGAGCAGTACTTC
d_gene: TRBD2; abundance: NA; v_gene: TRBV6-2/TRBV6-3; j_gene: TRBJ2-1; CDR3aa: CASSVGLAGYEQLF; CDR3nt: TGTGCCAGCAGTGTGGGACTAGCTGGCTATGAGCAGCTCTTC
d_gene: NA; abundance: NA; v_gene: TRBV5-6; j_gene: TRBJ2-1; CDR3aa: CASSLPSRNEQFF; CDR3nt: TGTGCCAGCAGCTTGCCGTCGCGGAATGAGCAGTTCTTC
d_gene: NA; abundance: NA; v_gene: TRBV7-9; j_gene: TRBJ1-5; CDR3aa: CASSLGENQPQHF; CDR3nt: TGTGCCAGCAGCTTAGGTGAGAATCAGCCCCAGCATTTT
d_gene: TRBD1; abundance: NA; v_gene: TRBV30; j_gene: TRBJ1-2; CDR3aa: CVWSAEPGQGRNYGYTF; CDR3nt: TGTGTCTGGAGTGCGGAACCGGGACAGGGGAGGAACTATGGCTACACCTTC
d_gene: NA; abundance: many; v_gene: TRBV29-1; j_gene: TRBJ1-2; CDR3aa: CSVEGDTYGYTF; CDR3nt: TGCAGCGTTGAGGGGGACACCTATGGCTACACCTTC
d_gene: NA; abundance: NA; v_gene: TRBV29-1; j_gene: TRBJ2-1; CDR3aa: CSAGGPPRDEQFF; CDR3nt: TGCAGCGCTGGAGGGCCACCCAGGGATGAGCAGTTCTTC
d_gene: NA; abundance: NA; v_gene: TRBV12-3/TRBV12-4; j_gene: TRBJ2-7; CDR3aa: CASSFRLGAGEQYF; CDR3nt: TGTGCCAGCAGTTTCCGACTGGGGGCGGGCGAGCAGTACTTC
d_gene: NA; abundance: NA; v_gene: TRBV5-1; j_gene: TRBJ2-3; CDR3aa: CASTLKSRRGDTQYF; CDR3nt: TGCGCCAGCACCTTGAAGAGCAGGAGAGGGGATACGCAGTATTTT
d_gene: NA; abundance: once; v_gene: TRBV11-1; j_gene: TRBJ2-7; CDR3aa: CASSPVWRGDGQYF; CDR3nt: TGTGCCAGCAGCCCGGTATGGCGTGGGGACGGGCAGTACTTC
d_gene: NA; abundance: NA; v_gene: TRBV28; j_gene: TRBJ2-7; CDR3aa: CASSQLGRGRTYEQYF; CDR3nt: TGTGCCAGCAGCCAGTTGGGCAGGGGGAGGACCTACGAGCAGTACTTC